The rows below give T cell receptor beta chains drawn from one sample of a study of T cell responses to AZD1222 COVID-19 vaccine. The assay was immunoSEQ multiplex PCR, and TCRdb's table has in-frame clones only and misses some. This table has roughly 77,000 clones, around 90% appearing once. The material sequenced was peripheral blood, taken on day 0 of MenACWY control vaccination. The receptor source for this set is an adult in good health. CDR3s include the opening cysteine and the closing phenylalanine or tryptophan. The D gene is left open where the match is weak.

j_gene	d_gene	v_gene	CDR3aa	CDR3nt
TRBJ1-5	NA	TRBV7-8	CASSLGRGRVSNQPQHF	TGTGCCAGCAGCTTAGGCCGGGGGCGCGTCAGCAATCAGCCCCAGCATTTT
TRBJ1-1	NA	TRBV6-2/TRBV6-3	CASSYGQGRVVNTEAFF	TGTGCCAGCAGTTACGGGCAGGGGAGAGTGGTGAACACTGAAGCTTTCTTT
TRBJ2-1	TRBD2	TRBV6-1	CASSELAGGNEQFF	TGTGCCAGCAGTGAACTAGCGGGGGGCAATGAGCAGTTCTTC
TRBJ2-7	NA	TRBV4-3	CASSQDWGAAYEQYF	TGCGCCAGCAGCCAAGATTGGGGAGCGGCCTACGAGCAGTACTTC
TRBJ1-2	NA	TRBV2	CASINGRDLAGYTF	TGTGCCAGCATAAACGGCCGGGATTTGGCTGGCTACACCTTC
TRBJ2-1	TRBD2	TRBV11-3	CASSWRLADHNEQFF	TGTGCCAGCAGCTGGAGACTAGCGGACCACAATGAGCAGTTCTTC
TRBJ1-2	NA	TRBV7-2	CASSLQGPNYGYTF	TGTGCCAGCAGCTTACAGGGGCCCAACTATGGCTACACCTTC
TRBJ1-5	TRBD1	TRBV6-5	CASSWGQGNQPQHF	TGTGCCAGCAGTTGGGGACAGGGGAATCAGCCCCAGCATTTT
TRBJ1-5	NA	TRBV5-6	CASSFADNQPQHF	TGTGCCAGCAGCTTTGCGGACAATCAGCCCCAGCATTTT
TRBJ1-2	NA	TRBV4-3	CASSQEATLYGYTF	TGCGCCAGCAGCCAAGAGGCGACACTCTATGGCTACACCTTC
TRBJ1-3	TRBD1	TRBV10-3	CAIRDREGPGNTIYF	TGTGCCATCAGGGACAGGGAAGGACCTGGAAACACCATATATTTT
TRBJ1-4	TRBD1	TRBV13	CASSERQGVGKLFF	TGTGCCAGCAGCGAACGACAGGGGGTAGGAAAACTGTTTTTT
TRBJ2-7	TRBD2	TRBV2	CASRNTSGGYYEQYF	TGTGCCAGCAGAAACACTAGCGGGGGCTACTACGAGCAGTACTTC
TRBJ1-1	NA	TRBV5-1	CASSPPANTEAFF	TGCGCCAGCAGCCCGCCGGCGAACACTGAAGCTTTCTTT
TRBJ2-5	TRBD2	TRBV7-2	CASSLTSGGNQETQYF	TGTGCCAGCAGCTTAACTAGCGGGGGGAATCAAGAGACCCAGTACTTC